These 17 T cell receptor beta chains were sequenced from one sample in a study of blood T cell repertoires in COVID-19. TCRdb's table, derived via immunoSEQ multiplex PCR, lists solely in-frame clones and lacks some. In the table there are hundreds of thousands of clones, around 87% of which are singletons. Material: peripheral blood. These TCRs come from an older woman with COVID-19, enrolled during active disease.

The table lists this clone with a few counts. V gene TRBV30 combines with J gene TRBJ1-2; D is possibly TRBD1 (5 bases). The CDR3 consists of 13 residues. Per the germline V gene, CDR1 is GTSNPN and CDR2 is SVGIG (reference sequence). Trimming removed 0 bases at V and 8 bases at J, with 13 bases between. Here the CDR3 reads CAWSVSRADGYTF. DNA of the CDR3: TGTGCCTGGAGTGTTTCCAGGGCTGACGGCTACACCTTC.

This chain links TRBV12-3 or TRBV12-4 with TRBJ1-4, with a tentative D call TRBD1 (6 bases). The V end lost 6 bases, the J end lost 7 bases, and 12 bases lay between the germline ends. The CDR3 covers 13 residues. For the CDR3, the DNA is TGTGCCAGCAGACAGGGCGCAGCTGAAAAACTGTTTTTT. This translates into CASRQGAAEKLFF.

The chain employs TRBV19 and TRBJ2-5; 10 bases match TRBD1. This CDR3 contains 17 residues. Trimming cost V 5 bases and J 7 bases; bases outside gene matches: 16. Per the germline V gene, CDR1 is LNHDA and CDR2 is SQIVND (reference sequence). This chain's CDR3 is CASSPRDRGDPFTTQYF. Written as DNA, the CDR3 is TGTGCCAGTAGTCCCCGGGACAGGGGAGACCCCTTTACGACCCAGTACTTC.

The V and J genes are TRBV2 and TRBJ2-7, with D unclear. CDR1 and CDR2 (germline): SNHLY, FYNNEI. Trimming shortened V by 3 bases and J by 6 bases, and 12 bases separated the two germline ends. This CDR3 spans 13 amino acids. The CDR3 sequence: CASSDTRPGEQYF. For the CDR3, the DNA is TGTGCCAGCAGTGATACGCGACCGGGCGAGCAGTACTTC.

This sequence joins TRBV7-2 and TRBJ1-1, with TRBD1 identical over 7 bases. This CDR3 has 15 residues. Germline loops: CDR1 SGHTA, CDR2 FQGNSA. V was clipped by 5 bases and J by 0 bases; unmatched bases: 6. The chain's CDR3 is CASSRDSYLNTEAFF. The CDR3 DNA follows: TGTGCCAGCAGCCGGGACAGCTATTTGAACACTGAAGCTTTCTTT.

The chain employs TRBV9 and TRBJ2-7; D perhaps matches TRBD1 (5 bases). Germline lookup yields CDR1 SGDLS and CDR2 YYNGEE. V was clipped by 4 bases and J by 5 bases, with 19 bases between them. CDR3 length: 15 amino acids. The CDR3 loop reads CASSTNPDGAHEQYF. The CDR3, as DNA: TGTGCCAGCAGCACCAACCCCGATGGGGCCCACGAGCAGTACTTC.

The V call is TRBV4-2, the J call TRBJ2-6, with D tentatively TRBD2 (5 bases). This CDR3 contains 15 residues. V was trimmed by 4 bases and J by 0 bases, leaving 7 bases between them. CDR1 and CDR2 (germline): LGHNA, YNFKEQ. Here the CDR3 reads CASSREGSGANVLTF. CDR3 bases: TGTGCCAGCAGCCGTGAGGGCTCTGGGGCCAACGTCCTGACTTTC.

This chain links TRBV18 with TRBJ1-5; 8 bases map to TRBD1. V gave up 6 bases and J gave up 4 bases; unmatched junction bases: 8. Germline CDR1 is KGHSH and CDR2 is LQKENI. The length of the CDR3 is 15 residues. This chain's CDR3 is CASSPGQAYNQPQHF. As DNA, the CDR3 is TGTGCCAGCTCGCCGGGACAGGCGTATAATCAGCCCCAGCATTTT.

The chain uses TRBV5-6 and TRBJ1-6; D is ambiguous. The germline V and J ends were trimmed by 3 bases and 7 bases, with 14 bases remaining between them. This CDR3 region has 15 residues. Looked up from germline, CDR1 is SGHDT and CDR2 is YYEEEE. This CDR3 is CASSSELRGNSPLHF. CDR3 DNA: TGTGCCAGCAGCTCGGAGTTAAGAGGCAATTCACCCCTCCACTTT.

The V and J genes are TRBV4-1 and TRBJ2-7, with TRBD1 identical over 7 bases. The CDR3 length is 14 residues. The V segment lost 1 base and the J segment 3 bases; nucleotides outside the gene matches: 3. In germline, CDR1 is MGHRA, CDR2 YSYEKL. This CDR3 is CASSQGQGYYEQYF. The CDR3, as DNA: TGCGCCAGCAGCCAAGGACAGGGATACTACGAGCAGTACTTC.

The CDR3 loop is CSASAGWGTGDYGYTF. In DNA, the CDR3 is TGCAGTGCTAGTGCCGGTTGGGGAACGGGGGACTATGGCTACACCTTC. V is TRBV20-1 and J is TRBJ1-2, with D tentatively TRBD1 (5 bases). Looked up from germline, CDR1 is DFQATT and CDR2 is SNEGSKA (reference sequence). V gave up 3 bases and J gave up 3 bases, with 20 bases separating them. The CDR3 is 16 amino acids.

V usage is TRBV7-2 and J usage is TRBJ1-2, with 8 nucleotides matching TRBD1. This CDR3 comprises 13 residues. Trimming at V came to 6 bases and at J to 6 bases, leaving 6 bases not matched to a gene. Germline V gives CDR1 SGHTA, CDR2 FQGNSA. The CDR3 loop is CASRLTGVNGYTF. The CDR3 nucleotides are TGTGCCAGCAGATTGACAGGGGTAAATGGCTACACCTTC.

The V gene is TRBV19, the J gene TRBJ2-7, with 8 bases aligning to TRBD1. This CDR3 region has 15 residues. J lost 0 bases, V lost 8 bases, and 9 bases had no gene match. CDR1 is LNHDA and CDR2 is SQIVND in the germline V gene (reference sequence). In DNA, the CDR3 is TGTGCCAGTGCCCAGGGGGCAGGGACCTCCTACGAGCAGTACTTC. This translates into CASAQGAGTSYEQYF.

The chain employs TRBV18 and TRBJ2-7, with D maybe TRBD2 (5 bases). The CDR3 length is 13 residues. Germline values: CDR1 KGHSH, CDR2 LQKENI. Deletions cut 3 bases from V and 1 base from J, with 7 bases between. CDR3 in amino acids: CASSPWTSYEQYF. In DNA form, the CDR3 reads TGTGCCAGCTCACCTTGGACTTCCTACGAGCAGTACTTC.

The chain combines TRBV6-5 with TRBJ1-3, with D unresolved. Germline assignment: CDR1 MNHEY and CDR2 SVGAGI. The CDR3 sequence is 13 residues long. Trimming cost V 6 bases and J 4 bases, with 10 bases left between them. CDR3 DNA: TGTGCCAGCAGCTCTACGAGGGGAAACACCATATATTTT. Translated: CASSSTRGNTIYF.

V is TRBV28 and J is TRBJ2-5; D is perhaps TRBD1 (5 bases). Germline assignment: CDR1 MDHEN and CDR2 SYDVKM. Trimming cost V 3 bases and J 5 bases, with 16 bases left between them. The length of the CDR3 is 15 residues. CDR3 DNA sequence: TGTGCCAGCAGTTTTGGTGGGGCAGGCAGGGAGACCCAGTACTTC. Amino acid sequence: CASSFGGAGRETQYF. The whole variable domain, remainder taken from reference TRBV28 and TRBJ2-5, is DVKVTQSSRYLVKRTGEKVFLECVQDMDHENMFWYRQDPGLGLRLIYFSYDVKMKEKGDIPEGYSVSREKKERFSLILESASTNQTSMYLCASSFGGAGRETQYFGPGTRLLVL.

The chain uses TRBV11-1 and TRBJ1-1, with no clear D. The CDR3 sequence is 13 residues long. Germline CDR1 reads SGHAT; CDR2 reads FQDESV (reference sequence). The ends were cut back, 0 bases at V and 4 bases at J, with 6 bases in the middle. The CDR3 DNA reads TGTGCCAGCAGCTTAGCGAGAACCACTGAAGCTTTCTTT. This sequence encodes CASSLARTTEAFF.